These T cell receptor beta chains were read from a single sample in a study of T-cell memory formation after mild COVID-19. TCRdb re-called the 5' RACE reads through MiXCR, storing one row per CDR3 protein. Of around 30,000 distinct CDR3 sequences listed, 9% to 15% are singletons. The material sequenced was PBMCs or a T cell subset sorted from them (not recorded which). These receptors were taken from an adult woman who had mild COVID-19 (a few samples of this study predate the infection). Cell type and time point are not known. The CDR3 runs from the conserved cysteine through the conserved F or W. A D gene is named only where the DNA matches it firmly. The size entry is marked missing in some rows and otherwise reads once, few, many or a size class.

J	length	V	size	D	CDR3	DNA
TRBJ2-5	12	TRBV2	many	TRBD2	CAGTGGQETQYF	TGTGCCGGGACGGGGGGTCAAGAGACCCAGTACTTC
TRBJ2-1	15	TRBV7-9	few	-	CASGATESSYNEQFF	TGTGCCAGCGGGGCAACAGAGAGCTCCTACAATGAGCAGTTCTTC
TRBJ2-7	15	TRBV6-1	many	TRBD2	CASRGLAGTIYEQYF	TGTGCCAGCAGGGGACTAGCGGGGACGATTTACGAGCAGTACTTC
TRBJ2-1	14	TRBV25-1	many	-	CASSGGTAHNEQFF	TGTGCCAGCAGTGGCGGGACCGCGCATAATGAGCAGTTCTTC
TRBJ2-1	15	TRBV5-4	many	TRBD2	CASSLTTSGYNEQFF	TGTGCCAGCAGCCTAACGACTAGCGGCTACAATGAGCAGTTCTTC
TRBJ2-5	16	TRBV3-1	many	-	CASSQTGTPAKETQYF	TGTGCCAGCAGCCAAACCGGGACACCGGCGAAAGAGACCCAGTACTTC
TRBJ1-2	13	TRBV5-1	many	-	CASSLSGGYGYTF	TGCGCCAGCAGCTTGAGTGGGGGCTATGGCTACACCTTC
TRBJ1-2	13	TRBV6-6	many	-	CASQNHPRQGYTF	TGTGCCAGCCAAAACCACCCACGACAAGGCTACACCTTC
TRBJ2-1	14	TRBV5-1	medium-sized	-	CASHEGYSYNEQFF	TGCGCCAGCCATGAGGGATACTCCTACAATGAGCAGTTCTTC
TRBJ2-5	14	TRBV5-4	many	-	CASSSPSSVETQYF	TGTGCCAGCAGCTCCCCTTCCTCAGTGGAGACCCAGTACTTC
TRBJ2-7	14	TRBV2	many	-	CASVDGGLSYEQYF	TGTGCCAGCGTTGACGGGGGCCTCTCCTACGAGCAGTACTTC
TRBJ1-2	14	TRBV12-3/TRBV12-4	many	-	CASSILREGYGYTF	TGTGCCAGCAGTATCCTGAGGGAGGGTTATGGCTACACCTTC
TRBJ1-2	17	TRBV5-4	many	TRBD1	CASSSQTGVRANYGYTF	TGTGCCAGCAGCTCACAGACAGGGGTTAGAGCTAACTATGGCTACACCTTC
TRBJ2-2	13	TRBV7-6	many	-	CASSRASTGELFF	TGTGCCAGCAGCCGCGCTAGCACCGGGGAGCTGTTTTTT
TRBJ2-2	16	TRBV6-5	many	-	CASSYSAGRNNGELFF	TGTGCCAGCAGTTACTCGGCGGGACGCAACAACGGGGAGCTGTTTTTT
TRBJ1-2	14	TRBV28	-	-	CASSEEGWDYGYTF	TGTGCCAGCAGTGAAGAAGGGTGGGACTATGGCTACACCTTC
TRBJ1-1	14	TRBV6-5	many	TRBD1	CASSSRGQGAEAFF	TGTGCCAGCAGTTCCCGCGGACAGGGGGCTGAAGCTTTCTTT
TRBJ2-7	18	TRBV15	many	TRBD2	CATSSVVLAGGNRYEQYF	TGTGCCACCAGCAGTGTAGTACTAGCGGGTGGGAACCGCTACGAGCAGTACTTC
TRBJ2-3	16	TRBV5-8	many	-	CASVHRVRGSTDTQYF	TGTGCCAGCGTACACAGGGTAAGGGGTAGCACAGATACGCAGTATTTT
TRBJ2-3	17	TRBV2	many	TRBD2	CASSPLSGLALTDTQYF	TGTGCCAGCAGTCCCCTTAGCGGGCTAGCACTCACAGATACGCAGTATTTT
TRBJ1-2	14	TRBV20-1	many	-	CSPPSGQHNYGYTF	TGCAGTCCCCCATCAGGACAGCACAACTATGGCTACACCTTC
TRBJ1-1	15	TRBV10-3	many	TRBD1	CAISDSDRGNTEAFF	TGTGCCATCAGTGACTCAGACAGGGGAAACACTGAAGCTTTCTTT
TRBJ2-3	12	TRBV20-1	many	-	CSAIIGTDTQYF	TGCAGTGCTATCATAGGCACAGATACGCAGTATTTT
TRBJ2-1	14	TRBV6-4	few	-	CASSPVGGADEQFF	TGTGCCAGCAGCCCCGTTGGGGGGGCGGATGAGCAGTTCTTC
TRBJ1-1	14	TRBV11-2	many	-	CASSPFLGGTEAFF	TGTGCCAGCAGCCCTTTCCTCGGGGGCACTGAAGCTTTCTTT
TRBJ2-1	15	TRBV7-8	many	TRBD2	CASSSLTGGYNEQFF	TGTGCCAGCAGCTCCCTGACGGGGGGATACAATGAGCAGTTCTTC
TRBJ2-7	14	TRBV12-3/TRBV12-4	many	-	CASRRTASSYEQYF	TGTGCCAGCAGGCGGACGGCTAGCTCCTACGAGCAGTACTTC
TRBJ2-1	19	TRBV2	many	TRBD2	CASSYARTSGNPSYNEQFF	TGTGCCAGCAGTTATGCCCGGACTAGCGGGAACCCCTCCTACAATGAGCAGTTCTTC
TRBJ2-1	13	TRBV7-9	-	-	CASILDSYNEQFF	TGTGCCAGCATCTTGGACAGTTACAATGAGCAGTTCTTC
TRBJ1-4	16	TRBV2	many	-	CASSPGDVARSEKLFF	TGTGCCAGCAGCCCCGGGGATGTTGCTAGGAGTGAAAAACTGTTTTTT
TRBJ2-5	14	TRBV7-3	many	-	CASSRDGEQETQYF	TGTGCCAGCAGCCGTGACGGAGAACAAGAGACCCAGTACTTC
TRBJ2-3	16	TRBV6-4	many	TRBD2	CASSDSKRGGPDTQYF	TGTGCCAGCAGTGACTCGAAACGGGGGGGGCCAGATACGCAGTATTTT
TRBJ2-1	13	TRBV6-2/TRBV6-3	many	TRBD1	CACRDSSYNEQFF	TGTGCCTGCCGGGACAGCTCCTACAATGAGCAGTTCTTC
TRBJ1-5	13	TRBV7-7	many	-	CASSLDRFQPQHF	TGTGCCAGCAGCTTAGATAGGTTTCAGCCCCAGCATTTT
TRBJ2-3	13	TRBV12-3/TRBV12-4	many	TRBD1	CASSATGGLTQYF	TGTGCCAGCAGTGCAACAGGGGGCCTTACGCAGTATTTT
TRBJ2-5	14	TRBV6-6	many	-	CASSGGQHQETQYF	TGTGCCAGCAGCGGGGGACAGCATCAAGAGACCCAGTACTTC
TRBJ1-2	13	TRBV5-1	many	-	CASSWGSGDGYTF	TGCGCCAGCAGCTGGGGGTCGGGTGATGGCTACACCTTC
TRBJ1-6	17	TRBV5-1	many	TRBD1	CASSLGIDRGLGSPLHF	TGCGCCAGCAGCTTGGGTATCGACAGGGGCCTAGGGTCACCCCTCCACTTT
TRBJ2-5	16	TRBV5-4	many	TRBD1	CASSSGQGPYQETQYF	TGTGCCAGCAGTTCTGGACAGGGACCATACCAAGAGACCCAGTACTTC
TRBJ2-1	15	TRBV2	many	TRBD1	CASSRGQGALNEQFF	TGTGCCAGCAGTCGTGGACAGGGGGCCTTAAATGAGCAGTTCTTC
TRBJ1-1	15	TRBV9	many	-	CASSPTGGVGTEAFF	TGTGCCAGCAGCCCGACCGGGGGCGTTGGGACTGAAGCTTTCTTT
TRBJ1-1	16	TRBV3-1	many	-	CASSQGYVRGNTEAFF	TGTGCCAGCAGCCAAGGCTACGTCCGGGGGAACACTGAAGCTTTCTTT
TRBJ2-2	13	TRBV29-1	many	-	CSVSPGGAGELFF	TGCAGCGTTAGTCCAGGAGGTGCCGGGGAGCTGTTTTTT
TRBJ1-2	15	TRBV12-3/TRBV12-4	many	TRBD1	CASTLRGQLNYGYTF	TGTGCCAGCACCCTGCGGGGACAGCTTAACTATGGCTACACCTTC
TRBJ2-1	15	TRBV7-2	many	TRBD1	CASSLGGTGRNEQFF	TGTGCCAGCAGCTTAGGAGGGACAGGGAGGAATGAGCAGTTCTTC
TRBJ1-2	15	TRBV20-1	many	TRBD1	CSARDRAGGGYGYTF	TGCAGTGCTAGAGATCGGGCAGGGGGTGGGTATGGCTACACCTTC
TRBJ2-7	15	TRBV7-2	many	TRBD2	CASSSSGRNVNEQYF	TGTGCCAGCAGCTCCAGCGGGAGAAACGTCAACGAGCAGTACTTC
TRBJ2-7	13	TRBV10-3	many	TRBD1	CAISRDRVYEQYF	TGTGCCATCAGCCGGGACAGGGTCTACGAGCAGTACTTC
TRBJ2-1	15	TRBV6-2/TRBV6-3	many	TRBD1	CASSLQGAITNEQFF	TGTGCCAGCAGCTTACAGGGGGCAATTACCAATGAGCAGTTCTTC
TRBJ1-1	13	TRBV5-1	-	-	CASSLFGDTEAFF	TGCGCCAGCAGCTTGTTCGGGGACACTGAAGCTTTCTTT